One and the same sample provided the 6 T cell receptor beta chains below, sequenced in a study of T cell responses to AZD1222 COVID-19 vaccine (dated by TCRdb to about 2021). The method was the immunoSEQ multiplex PCR assay. Drawn from immuneACCESS, this table holds only the in-frame rearrangements with V and J called that TCRdb kept. Clones are partly lost; checked studies trace under half to an unresolved V gene and leave the rest unexplained. This sample is represented by roughly 180,000 clones; just over 85% of them were singletons. Less than 0.55% of the sample is in the top ten clones. The sample's time point label is to be understood as: baseline before first vaccination. The material sequenced was peripheral blood, taken on day 0 of AZD1222 vaccination. These receptors came from an adult in good health.

The chain links TRBV27 to TRBJ2-3; TRBD2 matches 8 bases. Germline V gives CDR1 MNHEY, CDR2 SMNVEV (reference sequence). The CDR3 is made up of 18 amino acids. V was clipped by 5 bases and J by 0 bases; unmatched bases: 13. CDR3 DNA: TGTGCCAGCAGTCCATACTGGGCGGGGGGCATTAGCACAGATACGCAGTATTTT. Residues: CASSPYWAGGISTDTQYF.

The genes are TRBV6-1 and TRBJ2-2; perhaps TRBD2 as D (5 bases). The CDR3 has 15 residues. Germline CDR1 is MNHNS and CDR2 is SASEGT. V lost 2 bases, J lost 7 bases, and 14 bases lay in between. CDR3 sequence reads: CASSEQPGVGGELFF. DNA of the CDR3: TGTGCCAGCAGTGAACAGCCCGGGGTGGGCGGGGAGCTGTTTTTT.

The chain is built from TRBV6-5 and TRBJ2-3; possible D gene TRBD2, 6 bases. V was trimmed by 0 bases and J by 4 bases, leaving 11 bases between them. This CDR3 spans 15 amino acids. Germline values: CDR1 MNHEY, CDR2 SVGAGI. The DNA of the CDR3 is TGTGCCAGCAGTTACTCCCCGGAGGGTTCAGATACGCAGTATTTT. It specifies CASSYSPEGSDTQYF.

The J gene is TRBJ2-3, the V gene TRBV7-9, with TRBD1 as a possible D gene (6 bases). Germline CDR1 is SEHNR and CDR2 is FQNEAQ (reference sequence). V was pared by 2 bases and J by 0 bases, with 9 bases between. CDR3 length: 15 residues. CDR3 sequence (DNA): TGTGCCAGCAGCTTATCAGGGGATAGCACAGATACGCAGTATTTT. This codes for CASSLSGDSTDTQYF.

The rearrangement links TRBV9 to TRBJ2-3; 10 bases align to TRBD1. The V segment lost 3 bases and the J segment 4 bases; nucleotides outside the gene matches: 2. From germline, CDR1 is SGDLS and CDR2 YYNGEE. The CDR3 totals 14 residues. The CDR3 sequence is CASSATGGSDTQYF. In DNA form, the CDR3 reads TGTGCCAGCAGCGCGACAGGGGGCTCAGATACGCAGTATTTT.

The chain employs TRBV28 and TRBJ2-7, with a tentative D call TRBD2 (7 bases). Germline loops: CDR1 MDHEN, CDR2 SYDVKM. The V end was cut by 6 bases, the J end by 3 bases, with 21 bases between. The CDR3 runs 16 residues. The CDR3 region has the DNA TGTGCCAGCAGACCGACAGGCCGCGGGACTAACTACGAGCAGTACTTC. Translated: CASRPTGRGTNYEQYF. The whole variable domain, remainder taken from reference TRBV28 and TRBJ2-7, is DVKVTQSSRYLVKRTGEKVFLECVQDMDHENMFWYRQDPGLGLRLIYFSYDVKMKEKGDIPEGYSVSREKKERFSLILESASTNQTSMYLCASRPTGRGTNYEQYFGPGTRLTVT.